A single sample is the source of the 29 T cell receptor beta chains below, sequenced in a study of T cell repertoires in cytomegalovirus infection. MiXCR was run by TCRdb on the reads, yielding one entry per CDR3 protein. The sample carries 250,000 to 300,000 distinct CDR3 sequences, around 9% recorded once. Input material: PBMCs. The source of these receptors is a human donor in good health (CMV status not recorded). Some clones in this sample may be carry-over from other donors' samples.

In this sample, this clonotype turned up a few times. The CDR3 sequence is CAWGTIPMENGYTF. In nucleotides, the CDR3 is TGTGCCTGGGGGACTATCCCCATGGAGAATGGCTACACCTTC. The chain carries TRBV30 and TRBJ1-2, with D perhaps matching TRBD1 (5 bases). V was trimmed by 5 bases and J by 6 bases, leaving 19 bases between them. The CDR3 has 14 residues. Germline V gene sequence: CDR1 GTSNPN, CDR2 SVGIG (reference sequence).

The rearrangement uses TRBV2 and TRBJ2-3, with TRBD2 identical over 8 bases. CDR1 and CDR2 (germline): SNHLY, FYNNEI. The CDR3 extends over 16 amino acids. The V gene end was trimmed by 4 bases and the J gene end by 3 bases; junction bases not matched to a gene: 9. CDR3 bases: TGTGCCAGCAGTGCCCATAGCGGGGAGAGGACAGATACGCAGTATTTT. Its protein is CASSAHSGERTDTQYF.

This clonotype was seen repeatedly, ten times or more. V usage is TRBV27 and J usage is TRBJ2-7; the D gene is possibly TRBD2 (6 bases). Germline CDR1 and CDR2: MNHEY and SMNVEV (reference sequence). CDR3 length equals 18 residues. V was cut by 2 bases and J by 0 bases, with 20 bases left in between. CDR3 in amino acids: CASSLRGWAGRYSYEQYF. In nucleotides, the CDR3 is TGTGCCAGCAGTTTAAGGGGTTGGGCGGGACGATACTCCTACGAGCAGTACTTC.

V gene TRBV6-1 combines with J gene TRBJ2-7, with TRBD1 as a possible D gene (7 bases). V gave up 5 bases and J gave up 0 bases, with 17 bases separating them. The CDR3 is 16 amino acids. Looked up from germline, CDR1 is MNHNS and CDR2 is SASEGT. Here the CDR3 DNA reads TGTGCCAGCAGTCAGAACGCGGGACAGAGCTCCTACGAGCAGTACTTC. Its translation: CASSQNAGQSSYEQYF.

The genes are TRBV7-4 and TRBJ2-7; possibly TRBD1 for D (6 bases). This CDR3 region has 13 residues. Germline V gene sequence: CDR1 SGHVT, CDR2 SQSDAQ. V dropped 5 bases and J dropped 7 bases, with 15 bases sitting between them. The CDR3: CASSATGTTEQYF. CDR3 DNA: TGTGCCAGCAGCGCGACAGGTACTACGGAGCAGTACTTC.

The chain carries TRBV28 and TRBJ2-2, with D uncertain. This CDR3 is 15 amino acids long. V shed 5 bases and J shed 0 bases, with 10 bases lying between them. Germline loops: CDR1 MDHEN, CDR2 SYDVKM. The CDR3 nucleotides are TGTGCCAGCAGTCCTACAGCTGCGAACACCGGGGAGCTGTTTTTT. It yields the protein CASSPTAANTGELFF.

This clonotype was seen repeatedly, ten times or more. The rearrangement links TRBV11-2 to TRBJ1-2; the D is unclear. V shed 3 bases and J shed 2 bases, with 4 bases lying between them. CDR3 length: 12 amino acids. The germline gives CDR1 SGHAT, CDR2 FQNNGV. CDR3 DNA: TGTGCCAGCAGCTTGAACAACTATGGCTACACCTTC. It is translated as CASSLNNYGYTF.

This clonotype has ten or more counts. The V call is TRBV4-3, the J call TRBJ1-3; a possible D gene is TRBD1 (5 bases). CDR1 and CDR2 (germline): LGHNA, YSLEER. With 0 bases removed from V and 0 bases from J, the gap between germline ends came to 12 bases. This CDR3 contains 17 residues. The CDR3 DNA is TGCGCCAGCAGCCAAGACGCAATGGGGACCTCTGGAAACACCATATATTTT. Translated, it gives CASSQDAMGTSGNTIYF.

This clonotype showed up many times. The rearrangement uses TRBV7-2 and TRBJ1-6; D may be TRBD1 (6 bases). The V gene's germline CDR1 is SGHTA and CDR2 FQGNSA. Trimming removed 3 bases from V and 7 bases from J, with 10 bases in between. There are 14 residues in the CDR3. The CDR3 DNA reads TGTGCCAGCAGCTTTACAGGGAACAATTCACCCCTCCACTTT. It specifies CASSFTGNNSPLHF.

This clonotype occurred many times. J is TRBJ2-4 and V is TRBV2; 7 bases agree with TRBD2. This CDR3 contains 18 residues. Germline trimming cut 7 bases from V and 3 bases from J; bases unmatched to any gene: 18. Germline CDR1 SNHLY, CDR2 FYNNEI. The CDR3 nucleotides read TGTGCCAGCAAAGGAAGACTAGCCCCGGGGGGTTTCAAAAACATTCAGTACTTC. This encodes CASKGRLAPGGFKNIQYF.

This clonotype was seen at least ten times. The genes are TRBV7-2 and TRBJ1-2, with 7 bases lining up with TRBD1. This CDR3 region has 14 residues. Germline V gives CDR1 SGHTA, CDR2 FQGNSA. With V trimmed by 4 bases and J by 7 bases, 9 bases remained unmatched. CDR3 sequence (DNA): TGTGCCAGCAGCTACGGACAGGATTTAGGTGGCTACACCTTC. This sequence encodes CASSYGQDLGGYTF.

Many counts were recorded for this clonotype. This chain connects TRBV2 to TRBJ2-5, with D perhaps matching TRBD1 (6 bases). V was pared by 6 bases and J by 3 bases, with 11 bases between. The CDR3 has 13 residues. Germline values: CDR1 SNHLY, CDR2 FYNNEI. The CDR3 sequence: CASRRTVKETQYF. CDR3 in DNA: TGTGCCAGCAGGAGGACAGTGAAAGAGACCCAGTACTTC.

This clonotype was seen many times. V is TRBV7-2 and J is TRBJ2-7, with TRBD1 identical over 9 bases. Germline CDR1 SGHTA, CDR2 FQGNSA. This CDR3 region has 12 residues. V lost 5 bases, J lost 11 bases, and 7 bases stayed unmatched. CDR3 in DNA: TGTGCCAGCAGCGGACAGGGGAGAGTCGAGTACTTC. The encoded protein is CASSGQGRVEYF.

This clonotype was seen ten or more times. DNA for the CDR3: TGTGCCAGCAGCCCAGGACAGGGGAGAAGGACTGAAGCTTTCTTT. Translated, it gives CASSPGQGRRTEAFF. This rearrangement joins TRBV7-2 to TRBJ1-1; 9 nucleotides align to TRBD1. Looked up from germline, CDR1 is SGHTA and CDR2 is FQGNSA. The CDR3 has 15 amino acids. The trim removed 5 bases at V and 5 bases at J, leaving 9 bases unmatched.

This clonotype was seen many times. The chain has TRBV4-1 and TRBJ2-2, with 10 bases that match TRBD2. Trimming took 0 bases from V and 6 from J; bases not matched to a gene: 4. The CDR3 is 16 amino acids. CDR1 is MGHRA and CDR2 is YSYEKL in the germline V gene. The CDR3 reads CASSQDDLAGAGELFF. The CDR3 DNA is TGCGCCAGCAGCCAAGATGACCTAGCGGGAGCCGGGGAGCTGTTTTTT.

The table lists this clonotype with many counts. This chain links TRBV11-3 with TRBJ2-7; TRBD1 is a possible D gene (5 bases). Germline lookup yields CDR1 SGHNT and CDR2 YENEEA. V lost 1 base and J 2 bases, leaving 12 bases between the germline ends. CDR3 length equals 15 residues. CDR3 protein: CASSLVRTRAYEQYF. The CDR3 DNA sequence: TGTGCCAGCAGCTTAGTACGGACAAGAGCCTACGAGCAGTACTTC.

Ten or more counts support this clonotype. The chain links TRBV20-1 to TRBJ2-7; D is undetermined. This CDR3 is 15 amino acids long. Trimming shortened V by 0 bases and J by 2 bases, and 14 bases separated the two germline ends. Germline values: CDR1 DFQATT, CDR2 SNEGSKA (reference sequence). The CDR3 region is CSARDRTRSPYEQYF. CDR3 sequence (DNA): TGCAGTGCTAGAGATAGGACCCGATCTCCCTACGAGCAGTACTTC.

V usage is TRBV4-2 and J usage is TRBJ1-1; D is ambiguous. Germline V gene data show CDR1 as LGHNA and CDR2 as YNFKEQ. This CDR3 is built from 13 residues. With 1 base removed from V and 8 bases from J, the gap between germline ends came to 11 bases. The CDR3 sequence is CASSQVGRIEAFF. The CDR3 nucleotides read TGTGCCAGCAGCCAAGTAGGCAGGATCGAAGCTTTCTTT.

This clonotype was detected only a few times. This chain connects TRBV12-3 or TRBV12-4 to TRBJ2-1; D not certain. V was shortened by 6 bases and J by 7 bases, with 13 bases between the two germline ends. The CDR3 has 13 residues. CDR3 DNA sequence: TGTGCCAGCAGCCCCTCAAGAAGTAATGAGCAGTTCTTC. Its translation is CASSPSRSNEQFF.

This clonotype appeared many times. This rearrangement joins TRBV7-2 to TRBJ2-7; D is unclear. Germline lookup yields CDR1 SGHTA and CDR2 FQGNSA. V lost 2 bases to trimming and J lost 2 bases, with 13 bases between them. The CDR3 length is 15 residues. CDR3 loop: CASSLSSGPTYEQYF. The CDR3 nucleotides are TGTGCCAGCAGCTTAAGCTCCGGACCCACCTACGAGCAGTACTTC.

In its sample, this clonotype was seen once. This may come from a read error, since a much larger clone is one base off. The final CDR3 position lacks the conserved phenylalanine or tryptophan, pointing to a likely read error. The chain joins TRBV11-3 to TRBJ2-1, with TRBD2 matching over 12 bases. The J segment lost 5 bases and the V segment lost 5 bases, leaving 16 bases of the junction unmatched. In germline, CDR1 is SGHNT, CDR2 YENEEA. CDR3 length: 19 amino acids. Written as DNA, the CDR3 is TGTGCCAGCAGCCTCGCATCAGGGGCTAGCGGGGGGGCCGACAATGAGCAGTTCTCC. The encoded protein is CASSLASGASGGADNEQFS.

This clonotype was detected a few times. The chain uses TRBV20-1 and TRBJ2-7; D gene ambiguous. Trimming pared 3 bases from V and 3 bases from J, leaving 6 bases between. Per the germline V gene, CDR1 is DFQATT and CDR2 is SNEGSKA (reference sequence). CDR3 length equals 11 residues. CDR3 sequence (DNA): TGCAGTGCTAGGGACCTCTACGAGCAGTACTTC. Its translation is CSARDLYEQYF.

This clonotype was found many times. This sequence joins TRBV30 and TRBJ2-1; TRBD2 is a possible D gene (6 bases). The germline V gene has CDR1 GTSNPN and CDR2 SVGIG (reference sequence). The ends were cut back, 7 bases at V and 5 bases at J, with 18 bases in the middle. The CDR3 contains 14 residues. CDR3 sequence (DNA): TGTGCCTCCCATCGGAGGGGCCACGACAATGAGCAGTTCTTC. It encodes CASHRRGHDNEQFF. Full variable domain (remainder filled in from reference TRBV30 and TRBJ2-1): SQTIHQWPATLVQPVGSPLSLECTVEGTSNPNLYWYRQAAGRGLQLLFYSVGIGQISSEVPQNLSASRPQDRQFILSSKKLLLSDSGFYLCASHRRGHDNEQFFGPGTRLTVL.

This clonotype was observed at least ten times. The chain's CDR3 is CASSLVPVGEQFF. The DNA of the CDR3 is TGTGCCAGCAGTCTTGTTCCGGTGGGTGAGCAGTTCTTC. The chain uses TRBV7-2 and TRBJ2-1; no reliable D call. CDR1 is SGHTA and CDR2 is FQGNSA in the germline V gene. V shed 6 bases and J shed 9 bases, with 15 bases lying between them. The CDR3 runs 13 residues.

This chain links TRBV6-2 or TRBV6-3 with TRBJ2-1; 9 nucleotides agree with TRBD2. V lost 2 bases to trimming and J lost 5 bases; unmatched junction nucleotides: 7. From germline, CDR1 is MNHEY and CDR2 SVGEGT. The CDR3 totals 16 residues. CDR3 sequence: CASSYIAGGMDNEQFF. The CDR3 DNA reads TGTGCCAGCAGTTACATTGCGGGAGGGATGGACAATGAGCAGTTCTTC.

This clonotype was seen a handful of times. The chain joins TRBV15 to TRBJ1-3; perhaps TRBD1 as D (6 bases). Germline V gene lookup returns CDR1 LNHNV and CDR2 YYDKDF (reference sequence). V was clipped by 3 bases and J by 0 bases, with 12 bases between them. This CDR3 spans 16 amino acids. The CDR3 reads CATSRVTGSSGNTIYF. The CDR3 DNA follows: TGTGCCACCAGCAGGGTAACAGGGAGCTCTGGAAACACCATATATTTT.

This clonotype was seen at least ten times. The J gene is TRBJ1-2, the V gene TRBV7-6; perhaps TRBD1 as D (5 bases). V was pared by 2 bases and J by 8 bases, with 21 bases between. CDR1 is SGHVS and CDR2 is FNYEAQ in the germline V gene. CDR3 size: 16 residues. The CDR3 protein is CASSLNRDRSLGGYTF. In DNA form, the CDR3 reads TGTGCCAGCAGCTTAAATAGAGACAGATCCTTAGGAGGCTACACCTTC.

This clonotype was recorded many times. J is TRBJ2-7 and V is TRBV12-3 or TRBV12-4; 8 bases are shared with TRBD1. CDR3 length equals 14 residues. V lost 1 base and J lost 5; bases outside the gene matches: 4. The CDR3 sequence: CASSLGQGTDEQYF. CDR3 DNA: TGTGCCAGCAGTTTAGGACAGGGGACCGACGAGCAGTACTTC.

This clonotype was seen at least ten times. The CDR3 loop is CASSSGGLAGINEQFF. CDR3 DNA sequence: TGTGCCAGCAGCTCGGGGGGACTAGCGGGAATTAATGAGCAGTTCTTC. J is TRBJ2-1 and V is TRBV7-2, with 13 bases matching TRBD2. Germline CDR1 SGHTA, CDR2 FQGNSA. Germline trimming cut 4 bases from V and 7 bases from J; bases unmatched to any gene: 7. The CDR3 length is 16 residues.